The entry below gives a single TCR beta chain sequence along with its context. This specimen comes from a study of lymphopenia after photon versus proton radiotherapy. The method was immunoSEQ multiplex PCR; TCRdb's version includes in-frame clones alone and lacks a portion of them. Here the sample spans some 170,000 clones, 80% to 90% being singletons. There are 14 residues in the CDR3. The trim removed 1 base at V and 7 bases at J, leaving 3 bases unmatched. CDR1 and CDR2 from the germline V gene are SGHRS and YFSETQ. The chain is built from TRBV5-1 and TRBJ1-4, with TRBD1 matching 8 bases. This sequence originates from a middle-aged man with gastric cancer. Sequences were derived from peripheral blood, sampled from a patient treated with photon-based radiotherapy. CDR3 in amino acids: CASSLWTGSEKLFF. The CDR3 DNA is TGCGCCAGCAGCTTGTGGACAGGGAGTGAAAAACTGTTTTTT.